The 6 T cell receptor beta chains below come from one sample, sequenced in a study of blood T cell repertoires in COVID-19. Sequencing used immunoSEQ multiplex PCR; TCRdb keeps in-frame clones, though not all of them. Of roughly 150,000 clones detected, over 70% appear once; the ten largest clones hold around a fifth. The specimen was peripheral blood. These TCRs come from a woman in her seventies who had recovered from COVID-19.

V usage is TRBV11-3 and J usage is TRBJ2-1, with D unclear. Looked up from germline, CDR1 is SGHNT and CDR2 is YENEEA. The V gene lost 0 bases and the J gene lost 7 bases, with 10 bases spanning the gap. This CDR3 is built from 14 residues. CDR3 DNA sequence: TGTGCCAGCAGCTTAGATGAATCTAGGAATGAGCAGTTCTTC. Residues: CASSLDESRNEQFF.

The V and J genes are TRBV6-2 or TRBV6-3 and TRBJ1-2; TRBD1 might be the D (5 bases). V gave up 4 bases and J gave up 0 bases, with 12 bases separating them. The germline V gene has CDR1 MNHEY and CDR2 SVGEGT. The CDR3 extends over 15 amino acids. The CDR3 reads CASSFFRATNYGYTF. DNA for the CDR3: TGTGCCAGCAGTTTTTTCAGGGCAACTAACTATGGCTACACCTTC.

The V call is TRBV6-6, the J call TRBJ2-7; 10 bases match TRBD1. Trimming took 2 bases from V and 4 from J; bases not matched to a gene: 5. CDR3 length: 15 amino acids. Germline CDR1 reads MNHNY; CDR2 reads SVGAGI (reference sequence). CDR3 coding DNA: TGTGCCAGCAGTTACCCCCCGGGACAGGGGTACGAGCAGTACTTC. Translated, it gives CASSYPPGQGYEQYF.

Only a few counts were recorded for this clone. The rearrangement uses TRBV19 and TRBJ1-5; TRBD1 aligns across 7 bases. J gave up 4 bases and V 4 bases, and 7 bases lay outside the gene matches. Germline loops: CDR1 LNHDA, CDR2 SQIVND (reference sequence). This CDR3 has 15 residues. This CDR3 reads CASSTGQALNQPQHF. Written as DNA, the CDR3 is TGTGCCAGTAGTACCGGACAGGCCCTTAATCAGCCCCAGCATTTT.

This sequence joins TRBV3-1 (or the pseudogene TRBV3-2) and TRBJ1-1, with D perhaps TRBD1 (6 bases). V was pared by 4 bases and J by 4 bases, with 13 bases between. The germline V gene has CDR1 LGHDT and CDR2 YNNKEL (reference sequence). The CDR3 totals 14 residues. This chain's CDR3 is CASSLGGGGTEAFF. Written as DNA, the CDR3 is TGTGCCAGCAGCCTAGGGGGTGGGGGCACTGAAGCTTTCTTT.

The rearrangement uses TRBV19 and TRBJ1-3, with no clear D. The germline CDR1 and CDR2 sequences are LNHDA and SQIVND (reference sequence). V was clipped by 5 bases and J by 0 bases, with 11 bases between them. The CDR3 sequence is 15 residues long. The CDR3 sequence: CASSASGSSGNTIYF. CDR3 nucleotides: TGTGCCAGTAGTGCCTCGGGGTCCTCTGGAAACACCATATATTTT.